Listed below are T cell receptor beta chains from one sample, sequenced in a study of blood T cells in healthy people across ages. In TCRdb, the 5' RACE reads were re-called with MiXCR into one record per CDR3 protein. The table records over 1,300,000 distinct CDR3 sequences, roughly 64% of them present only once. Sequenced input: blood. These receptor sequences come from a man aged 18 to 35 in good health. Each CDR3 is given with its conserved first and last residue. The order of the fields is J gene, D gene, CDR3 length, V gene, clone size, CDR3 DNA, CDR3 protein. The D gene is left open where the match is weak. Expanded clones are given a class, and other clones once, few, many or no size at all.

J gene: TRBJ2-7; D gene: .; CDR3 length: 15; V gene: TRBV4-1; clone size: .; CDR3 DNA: TGCGCCAGCAGCCAAGATCTGACAGGCTCCTACGAGCAGTACTTC; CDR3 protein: CASSQDLTGSYEQYF
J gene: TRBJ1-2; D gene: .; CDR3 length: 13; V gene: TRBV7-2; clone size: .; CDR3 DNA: TGTGCCAGCAGCCCCGACACAGACTATGGCTACACCTTC; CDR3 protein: CASSPDTDYGYTF
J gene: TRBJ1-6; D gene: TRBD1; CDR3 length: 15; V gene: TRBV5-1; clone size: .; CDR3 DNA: TGCGCCAGCAGGACCGGGACAGGGGTCAATTCACCCCTCCACTTT; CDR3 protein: CASRTGTGVNSPLHF
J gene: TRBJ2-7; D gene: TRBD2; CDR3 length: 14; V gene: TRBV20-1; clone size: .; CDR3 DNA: TGCAGTGCTAGAGATCTAGCGGGCCGCTACGAGCAGTACTTC; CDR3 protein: CSARDLAGRYEQYF
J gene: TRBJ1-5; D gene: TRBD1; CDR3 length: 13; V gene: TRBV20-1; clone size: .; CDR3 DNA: TGCAGTGCCCGGGACAGCGGATATCAGCCCCAGCATTTT; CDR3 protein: CSARDSGYQPQHF
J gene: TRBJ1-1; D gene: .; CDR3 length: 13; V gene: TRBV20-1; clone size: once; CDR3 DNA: TGCAGTGTTGCGCTATGGGGGAACACTGAAGCTTTCTTT; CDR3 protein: CSVALWGNTEAFF
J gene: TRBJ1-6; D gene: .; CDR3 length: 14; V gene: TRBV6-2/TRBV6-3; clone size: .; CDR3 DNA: TGTGCCAGCAGTCCTCCCAGGGGTGGTTCACCCCTCCACTTT; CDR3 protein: CASSPPRGGSPLHF
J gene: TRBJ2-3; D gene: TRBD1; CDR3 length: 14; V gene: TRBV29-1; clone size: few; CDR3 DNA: TGCAGCTCCACCCGGACAGGGGCAGGAGATACGCAGTATTTT; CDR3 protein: CSSTRTGAGDTQYF
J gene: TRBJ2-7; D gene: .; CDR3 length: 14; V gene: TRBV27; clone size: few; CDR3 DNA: TGTGCCAGCAGTTCCCAAGACAGTTTCTACGAGCAGTACTTC; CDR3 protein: CASSSQDSFYEQYF
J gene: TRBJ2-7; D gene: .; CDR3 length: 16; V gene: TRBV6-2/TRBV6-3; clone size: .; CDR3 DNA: TGTGCCAGCAGTTCGGCGGGGTTTTCCCCCGACTACGAGCAGTACTTC; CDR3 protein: CASSSAGFSPDYEQYF
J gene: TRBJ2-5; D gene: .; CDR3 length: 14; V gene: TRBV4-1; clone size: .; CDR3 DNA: TGCGCCAGCAGGCAAGTGGGCTACTCAGAGACCCAGTACTTC; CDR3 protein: CASRQVGYSETQYF
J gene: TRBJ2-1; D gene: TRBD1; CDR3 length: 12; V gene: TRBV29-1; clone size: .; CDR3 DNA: TGCAGCGTCCTACTTCCGGGACAGGAGCAGTTCTTC; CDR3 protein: CSVLLPGQEQFF
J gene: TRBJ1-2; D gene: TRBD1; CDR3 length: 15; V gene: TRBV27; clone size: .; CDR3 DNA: TGTGCCAGCAGTCACAGACAAGGGGGCGTCTATGGCTACACCTTC; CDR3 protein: CASSHRQGGVYGYTF
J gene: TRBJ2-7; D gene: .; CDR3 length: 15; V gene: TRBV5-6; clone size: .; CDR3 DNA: TGTGCCAGCAGCTTGCGTCCCGGGGGCGCCTACGAGCAGTACTTC; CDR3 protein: CASSLRPGGAYEQYF
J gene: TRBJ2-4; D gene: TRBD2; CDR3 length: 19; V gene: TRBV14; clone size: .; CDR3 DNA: TGTGCCAGCAGCCAGGGGGGACTAGCGGGAGCTGTCGCCAAAAACATTCAGTACTTC; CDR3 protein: CASSQGGLAGAVAKNIQYF